What follows are 8 T cell receptor beta chains derived from one specimen sequenced in a study of post-analysis software for immune sequencing data. Study results and caveats: TRBV segments more frequent in patients than in controls numbered five and included TRBV5-6, TRBV5-1 and TRBV20-1.

Antigens of these TCRs are unknown. Libraries were made from TCR beta cDNA, and they carried unique molecular identifiers. TCRdb independently ran MiXCR on the PCR reads; one entry per CDR3 protein. The sample has 650,000 to 850,000 distinct CDR3 sequences, roughly half seen once. The sequenced sample consisted of blood. Source of these receptors: a girl aged 5-17 years with multiple sclerosis.

Ten or more counts support this clonotype. V gene TRBV7-9 combines with J gene TRBJ2-7; TRBD1 agrees at 7 bases. J lost 0 bases, V lost 6 bases, and 5 bases had no gene match. This CDR3 contains 14 residues. From germline, CDR1 is SEHNR and CDR2 FQNEAQ (reference sequence). CDR3 region: CASSTDRSSYEQYF. CDR3 nucleotide sequence: TGTGCCAGCAGTACGGACAGGAGCTCCTACGAGCAGTACTTC. Variable domain in full (rest from reference TRBV7-9 and TRBJ2-7): DTGVSQNPRHKITKRGQNVTFRCDPISEHNRLYWYRQTLGQGPEFLTYFQNEAQLEKSRLLSDRFSAERPKGSFSTLEIQRTEQGDSAMYLCASSTDRSSYEQYFGPGTRLTVT.

This chain uses TRBV7-9 with TRBJ1-5; no clear D. CDR3 length equals 15 residues. The germline V gene encodes CDR1 SEHNR and CDR2 FQNEAQ (reference sequence). Deletions cut 1 base from V and 0 bases from J, with 7 bases between. The CDR3 sequence: CASSLGDYSNQPQHF. The CDR3 bases are TGTGCCAGCAGCTTAGGAGACTATAGCAATCAGCCCCAGCATTTT.

The V call is TRBV12-3 or TRBV12-4, the J call TRBJ1-1; D is unresolved. V was trimmed by 7 bases and J by 1 base, leaving 13 bases between them. The CDR3 is 14 amino acids. CDR3 sequence reads: CASISDLRNTEAFF. The CDR3 region has the DNA TGTGCCAGCATTTCCGATCTTCGGAACACTGAAGCTTTCTTT.

This rearrangement joins TRBV5-1 to TRBJ2-3; TRBD2 aligns across 8 bases. CDR1 SGHRS and CDR2 YFSETQ come from the germline V gene. The CDR3 is 18 amino acids. V was clipped by 4 bases and J by 2 bases; unmatched bases: 15. DNA for the CDR3: TGCGCCAGCAGCATATCGGGACTAGGTCCTTTGCCCACAGATACGCAGTATTTT. It codes for CASSISGLGPLPTDTQYF.

The chain employs TRBV19 and TRBJ1-5; weak D call: TRBD1 (6 bases). Germline-derived CDR1 and CDR2 are LNHDA and SQIVND (reference sequence). V dropped 4 bases and J dropped 4 bases, with 11 bases sitting between them. The CDR3 sequence is 14 residues long. CDR3 sequence: CASSTTGRNQPQHF. The CDR3 region has the DNA TGTGCCAGTAGTACAACAGGGAGAAATCAGCCCCAGCATTTT. The variable domain in full, with the rest retrieved from reference TRBV19 and TRBJ1-5, is DGGITQSPKYLFRKEGQNVTLSCEQNLNHDAMYWYRQDPGQGLRLIYYSQIVNDFQKGDIAEGYSVSREKKESFPLTVTSAQKNPTAFYLCASSTTGRNQPQHFGDGTRLSIL.

The chain has TRBV27 and TRBJ1-2, with D uncertain. The CDR3 is made up of 13 amino acids. CDR1 is MNHEY, CDR2 SMNVEV, per germline (reference sequence). The V end lost 4 bases, the J end lost 8 bases, and 14 bases lay between the germline ends. The CDR3 DNA reads TGTGCCAGCAGTTCCGCCGCGCTTGGGGGCTACACCTTC. Protein: CASSSAALGGYTF.

This sequence joins TRBV29-1 and TRBJ1-2; D gene unclear. Germline V gives CDR1 SQVTM, CDR2 ANQGSEA. V was cut by 1 base and J by 5 bases, with 14 bases left in between. The CDR3 runs to 14 residues. As DNA, the CDR3 is TGCAGCGTTGAAGGGCGAGGTACACGGTATGGCTACACCTTC. The encoded protein is CSVEGRGTRYGYTF.

The table lists this clonotype with a count of one. The chain is built from TRBV20-1 and TRBJ2-1, with TRBD1 as a possible D gene (6 bases). The ends were cut back, 0 bases at V and 8 bases at J, with 8 bases in the middle. The CDR3 length is 12 residues. The germline gives CDR1 DFQATT, CDR2 SNEGSKA (reference sequence). The DNA of the CDR3 is TGCAGTGCTAGAGATCAGGGGTATGAGCAGTTCTTC. This encodes CSARDQGYEQFF.